These T cell receptor beta chains were read from a single sample in a study of OX40 agonist ivuxolimab in advanced cancers. Measured with immunoSEQ multiplex PCR; TCRdb has only the in-frame clones, and not every one. This table holds approximately 15,000 clones, 86% found once. Specimen: CD4+ or CD8+ T cells sorted from blood, collected in a trial of the OX40 agonist ivuxolimab. These receptors originate from an adult with an advanced solid tumor such as melanoma, head and neck, liver or kidney cancer. Both conserved end residues are part of each CDR3. Fields, in order: CDR3 protein, CDR3 DNA, clone size, V gene, D gene, J gene. D genes are given only for firm matches. Clone size appears in some rows only: once, few, many, or a class for an expanded clone.

CASSAAGVSETQYF TGTGCCAGCAGTGCCGCCGGGGTCTCAGAGACCCAGTACTTC . TRBV25-1 . TRBJ2-5
CASSGNMETQYF TGTGCCAGCAGCGGCAACATGGAGACCCAGTACTTC . TRBV5-6 . TRBJ2-5
CSAGTGRNYGYTF TGCAGCGCTGGGACAGGGCGGAACTATGGCTACACCTTC . TRBV29-1 TRBD1 TRBJ1-2
CASSPRRGDRNIQYF TGTGCCAGCTCACCAAGGCGAGGAGACAGAAACATTCAGTACTTC . TRBV18 . TRBJ2-4
CASSQGARSETQYF TGTGCCAGCAGCCAAGGGGCGCGGAGCGAGACCCAGTACTTC . TRBV14 . TRBJ2-5
CASSFLLGANVLTF TGTGCCAGCAGTTTCCTGCTTGGGGCCAACGTCCTGACTTTC few TRBV27 . TRBJ2-6
CASSAGQGVADTQYF TGTGCCAGCAGTGCTGGACAGGGTGTCGCAGATACGCAGTATTTT . TRBV6-1 TRBD1 TRBJ2-3
CASSRATVTGTHHF TGTGCCAGCAGCCGCGCCACCGTGACAGGGACCCATCACTTC . TRBV7-9 TRBD1 TRBJ2-7
CASSPGPNTEAFF TGTGCCAGCTCACCGGGCCCAAACACTGAAGCTTTCTTT . TRBV18 . TRBJ1-1
CASTRRASGTKNTGELFF TGTGCCAGCACCAGGCGGGCTAGCGGGACAAAGAACACCGGGGAGCTGTTTTTT . TRBV7-8 TRBD2 TRBJ2-2
CASSLQGASSYEQYF TGTGCCAGCTCACTGCAGGGGGCTTCCTCCTACGAGCAGTACTTC . TRBV18 TRBD1 TRBJ2-7
CASSPRTANYGYTF TGTGCCAGCAGCCCCCGGACAGCTAACTATGGCTACACCTTC . TRBV9 . TRBJ1-2
CASSPWETQYF TGTGCCAGCAGCCCGTGGGAGACCCAGTACTTC . TRBV7-2 . TRBJ2-5
CSVGQGYQETQYF TGCAGCGTTGGACAGGGGTACCAAGAGACCCAGTACTTC . TRBV29-1 TRBD1 TRBJ2-5
CSVAPYSGANVLTF TGCAGCGTGGCGCCCTACTCTGGGGCCAACGTCCTGACTTTC once TRBV29-1 . TRBJ2-6
CASSLPGGNTGELFF TGCGCCAGCAGCTTGCCGGGGGGGAACACCGGGGAGCTGTTTTTT . TRBV4-1 TRBD2 TRBJ2-2
CASSARTAGQGSYEQYF TGTGCCAGCAGTGCCCGAACCGCCGGACAGGGGAGCTACGAGCAGTACTTC . TRBV2 TRBD1 TRBJ2-7
CASSLKGLAGTDTQYF TGTGCCAGCAGCTTAAAGGGACTAGCTGGCACAGATACGCAGTATTTT once TRBV13 TRBD2 TRBJ2-3
CASSMGAGPQPQHF TGTGCCAGTAGTATGGGCGCCGGCCCTCAGCCCCAGCATTTT . TRBV19 . TRBJ1-5
CASSVGASGGRESYNEQFF TGTGCCAGCAGCGTAGGGGCTTCTGGCGGGAGGGAATCCTACAATGAGCAGTTCTTC . TRBV9 TRBD2 TRBJ2-1
CASSPLDTPNYGYTF TGTGCCAGCTCACCCCTGGACACCCCGAACTATGGCTACACCTTC . TRBV18 . TRBJ1-2
CASSPVGGSYEQYF TGTGCCAGCTCCCCGGTGGGTGGCTCCTACGAGCAGTACTTC . TRBV18 . TRBJ2-7
CASSLSHGRTAAQYF TGTGCCAGCAGTTTATCCCATGGACGGACGGCGGCCCAGTACTTC . TRBV27 . TRBJ2-5
CAWSPRPPREAFF TGTGCCTGGAGTCCTCGACCCCCGAGGGAAGCTTTCTTT . TRBV30 . TRBJ1-1
CASSPTSGSYNEQFF TGTGCCAGCTCACCAACTAGCGGGAGTTACAATGAGCAGTTCTTC . TRBV18 TRBD2 TRBJ2-1
CSVTTPERTEAFF TGCAGCGTTACGACCCCCGAGAGGACTGAAGCTTTCTTT . TRBV29-1 . TRBJ1-1
CATQGFDEQFF TGTGCCACCCAGGGTTTCGATGAGCAGTTCTTC . TRBV7-9 . TRBJ2-1
CASLNRGNTEAFF TGTGCCAGCCTTAATCGGGGGAACACTGAAGCTTTCTTT . TRBV6-1 . TRBJ1-1
CASSPSGGTEEAFF TGCGCCAGCAGTCCGTCCGGGGGGACAGAAGAAGCTTTCTTT . TRBV23-1 TRBD1 TRBJ1-1
CASSLGGGTEKLFF TGTGCCAGCAGTTTGGGAGGGGGGACTGAAAAACTGTTTTTT . TRBV28 . TRBJ1-4
CASSLRGVNEKLFF TGTGCCAGCAGCTTACGGGGGGTTAATGAAAAACTGTTTTTT . TRBV7-2 . TRBJ1-4
CASSPPGTSNQPQHF TGTGCCAGCTCACCACCAGGGACTAGCAATCAGCCCCAGCATTTT few TRBV18 . TRBJ1-5
CSLLGTGELFF TGCAGCCTTCTTGGCACCGGGGAGCTGTTTTTT . TRBV20-1 . TRBJ2-2
CASSRFAGTALNEKLFF TGTGCCAGCAGCCGGTTCGCCGGGACAGCTCTAAATGAAAAACTGTTTTTT . TRBV27 TRBD1 TRBJ1-4
CASRWGDRGYTF TGTGCCAGCAGGTGGGGGGATCGGGGCTACACCTTC . TRBV27 . TRBJ1-2
CASSLERAAYGYTF TGCGCCAGCAGCTTGGAAAGGGCAGCCTATGGCTACACCTTC . TRBV5-1 . TRBJ1-2
CASSRTRGTNTGELFF TGTGCCAGCAGCCGGACGAGAGGAACGAACACCGGGGAGCTGTTTTTT . TRBV7-9 . TRBJ2-2
CASDSGGQPQHF TGTGCCAGCGACAGTGGGGGTCAGCCCCAGCATTTT . TRBV2 . TRBJ1-5
CASSFPLAGKSNEQFF TGTGCCAGCAGCTTTCCACTAGCGGGTAAGAGCAATGAGCAGTTCTTC . TRBV5-4 TRBD2 TRBJ2-1
CASSKVGTGEETQYF TGTGCCAGCAGCAAAGTCGGGACAGGAGAAGAGACCCAGTACTTC . TRBV21-1 . TRBJ2-5
CASSIYGRAGTGELFF TGTGCCAGTAGTATATACGGGAGGGCCGGCACCGGGGAGCTGTTTTTT . TRBV19 TRBD2 TRBJ2-2